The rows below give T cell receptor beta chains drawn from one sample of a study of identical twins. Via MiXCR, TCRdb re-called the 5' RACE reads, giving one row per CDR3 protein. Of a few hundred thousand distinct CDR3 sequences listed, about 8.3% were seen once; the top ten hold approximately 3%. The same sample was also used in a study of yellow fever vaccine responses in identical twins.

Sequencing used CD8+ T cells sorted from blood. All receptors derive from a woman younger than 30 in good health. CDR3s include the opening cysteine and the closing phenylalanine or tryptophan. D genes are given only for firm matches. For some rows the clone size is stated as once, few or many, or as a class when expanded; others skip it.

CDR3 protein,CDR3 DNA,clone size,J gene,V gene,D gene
CASSLSQTPAYEQYF,TGTGCCAGCAGTTTATCCCAGACACCGGCCTACGAGCAGTACTTC,many,TRBJ2-7,TRBV27,NA
CASSLPTPGTGDYNEQFF,TGTGCCAGCAGTTTGCCCACCCCCGGGACAGGGGACTACAATGAGCAGTTCTTC,few,TRBJ2-1,TRBV28,TRBD1
CASSLVGGREQYF,TGCGCCAGCAGCTTGGTCGGGGGCAGAGAGCAGTACTTC,few,TRBJ2-7,TRBV5-1,NA
CSVDWTGLDNEQFF,TGCAGCGTTGACTGGACAGGGTTGGACAATGAGCAGTTCTTC,NA,TRBJ2-1,TRBV29-1,TRBD1
CASLAVSYNEQFF,TGTGCCAGCCTGGCGGTTTCCTACAATGAGCAGTTCTTC,many,TRBJ2-1,TRBV12-3/TRBV12-4,NA
CASSLRFIGQVGDTQYF,TGTGCCAGCAGCTTGAGGTTTATAGGACAGGTCGGAGATACGCAGTATTTT,NA,TRBJ2-3,TRBV5-5,TRBD1
CASSFRSGANVLTF,TGTGCCAGCAGCTTCCGGTCTGGGGCCAACGTCCTGACTTTC,few,TRBJ2-6,TRBV13,NA
CSAVNPDSEPNTGELFF,TGCAGCGCCGTAAACCCGGACAGTGAGCCGAACACCGGGGAGCTGTTTTTT,many,TRBJ2-2,TRBV29-1,NA
CASSSRQGPNYGYTF,TGTGCCAGCAGTTCCAGACAGGGCCCTAACTATGGCTACACCTTC,many,TRBJ1-2,TRBV27,TRBD1
CASRGQGAKNEQFF,TGTGCCAGCAGGGGACAGGGGGCTAAAAATGAGCAGTTCTTC,NA,TRBJ2-1,TRBV27,TRBD1
CAISRTAYRSTDTQYF,TGTGCCATCAGCCGGACAGCCTACCGTAGCACAGATACGCAGTATTTT,NA,TRBJ2-3,TRBV10-3,NA
CASSPTGSSNQPQHF,TGCGCCAGCAGCCCGACAGGGTCTAGCAATCAGCCCCAGCATTTT,few,TRBJ1-5,TRBV5-1,TRBD1
CASSLAGLGNEQFF,TGTGCCAGCAGTTTGGCGGGACTAGGGAATGAGCAGTTCTTC,few,TRBJ2-1,TRBV27,TRBD2
CASSFTRSEAFF,TGTGCCAGCAGCTTTACCAGATCTGAAGCTTTCTTT,NA,TRBJ1-1,TRBV5-6,NA
CASRGPTWETQYF,TGTGCCAGCCGTGGACCTACGTGGGAGACCCAGTACTTC,few,TRBJ2-5,TRBV6-2/TRBV6-3,NA
CASTLLGMANQPQHF,TGTGCCAGCACCCTACTGGGGATGGCCAATCAGCCCCAGCATTTT,few,TRBJ1-5,TRBV6-1,NA
CSASARVNTDTQYF,TGCAGTGCTAGCGCACGAGTCAACACAGATACGCAGTATTTT,many,TRBJ2-3,TRBV20-1,NA
CASSGWVESTQYF,TGTGCCAGCAGCGGATGGGTCGAATCGACGCAGTATTTT,NA,TRBJ2-3,TRBV7-9,NA
CASSYAGGGTDTQYF,TGTGCCAGCAGCTACGCGGGGGGCGGCACAGATACGCAGTATTTT,few,TRBJ2-3,TRBV7-8,TRBD2
CASSDRTSGGDNEQFF,TGTGCCAGCAGTGATAGGACTAGCGGGGGAGACAATGAGCAGTTCTTC,few,TRBJ2-1,TRBV6-1,TRBD2
CASTLEGASTDTQYF,TGTGCCAGCACCCTGGAAGGGGCTAGCACAGATACGCAGTATTTT,many,TRBJ2-3,TRBV12-3/TRBV12-4,NA
CASSYDSQDSYEQYF,TGTGCCAGCAGTTACGACAGCCAGGACTCCTACGAGCAGTACTTC,few,TRBJ2-7,TRBV6-2/TRBV6-3,NA
CASGGGGDSTDTQYF,TGTGCCAGCGGGGGTGGTGGGGATAGCACAGATACGCAGTATTTT,few,TRBJ2-3,TRBV7-2,NA
CASSVAPRQEKNTDTQYF,TGTGCCAGCAGCGTAGCACCGAGACAGGAGAAAAACACAGATACGCAGTATTTT,few,TRBJ2-3,TRBV9,NA
CSVERTSGPYEQYF,TGCAGCGTTGAACGGACTAGCGGGCCCTACGAGCAGTACTTC,few,TRBJ2-7,TRBV29-1,TRBD2
CASSSLDDGGDTQYF,TGCGCCAGCAGCTCCCTTGACGACGGGGGGGATACGCAGTATTTT,NA,TRBJ2-3,TRBV5-1,TRBD2
CATSDRTGAGWANVLTF,TGTGCCACCAGCGACCGGACAGGGGCGGGTTGGGCCAACGTCCTGACTTTC,few,TRBJ2-6,TRBV15,TRBD1
CASSLFLGDEKLFF,TGTGCCAGCAGCTTATTTTTGGGGGATGAAAAACTGTTTTTT,many,TRBJ1-4,TRBV7-2,NA
CATSRRGLDPYEQYF,TGTGCCACCAGCAGAAGGGGACTCGACCCCTACGAGCAGTACTTC,many,TRBJ2-7,TRBV15,NA
CASAPGTGGRYYYEQYF,TGTGCCAGCGCGCCAGGGACAGGGGGCCGATATTACTACGAGCAGTACTTC,NA,TRBJ2-7,TRBV7-8,TRBD1
CASSQYIGTSGGISTDTQYF,TGTGCCAGCAGCCAATACATCGGGACTAGCGGGGGTATTAGCACAGATACGCAGTATTTT,NA,TRBJ2-3,TRBV3-1,TRBD2
CASRGRRQIDQPQHF,TGCGCCAGCAGGGGGCGTCGGCAAATCGATCAGCCCCAGCATTTT,few,TRBJ1-5,TRBV5-1,NA
CASKINYEQYF,TGTGCCAGCAAGATTAACTACGAGCAGTACTTC,NA,TRBJ2-7,TRBV12-3/TRBV12-4,NA
CASSPHRGYEQYF,TGTGCCAGCAGCCCCCACAGGGGCTACGAGCAGTACTTC,NA,TRBJ2-7,TRBV7-9,TRBD1
CASTSPILGGTEAFF,TGTGCCAGCACCTCCCCTATCCTGGGGGGCACTGAAGCTTTCTTT,many,TRBJ1-1,TRBV28,NA
CASSLLLYEQYF,TGTGCCAGCAGTTTACTCCTTTACGAGCAGTACTTC,few,TRBJ2-7,TRBV12-3/TRBV12-4,NA
CSVIHYREGSYNEQFF,TGCAGCGTTATTCACTACAGGGAAGGGTCCTACAATGAGCAGTTCTTC,many,TRBJ2-1,TRBV29-1,NA